This T cell receptor beta chain emerged from a study of T cell responses to AZD1222 COVID-19 vaccine. Study outcomes and limitations: Donors skewed white British and female; clonal diversity was possibly underestimated.

Using immunoSEQ multiplex PCR, the repertoire was profiled, and TCRdb retains in-frame clones only, with some absent. The sample has around 150,000 clones; roughly 90% are singletons. For this clone: Its specificity is unknown.

The V gene's germline CDR1 is SEHNR and CDR2 FQNEAQ (reference sequence). The V end lost 7 bases, the J end lost 4 bases, and 19 bases lay between the germline ends. CDR3 length: 15 residues. The TCR sequence derives from an adult who received the AZD1222 COVID-19 vaccine. The sample here was peripheral blood, taken 28 days after the second AZD1222 dose. V gene TRBV7-9 combines with J gene TRBJ1-1; weak D call: TRBD1 (5 bases). The CDR3 DNA reads as TGTGCCAGCACAGATCTAAGGGGCGAGTCCACTGAAGCTTTCTTT. It specifies CASTDLRGESTEAFF.